What follows are 21 T cell receptor beta chains derived from one specimen sequenced in a study of blood T cell repertoires in COVID-19. Profiled with immunoSEQ multiplex PCR; TCRdb holds only in-frame clones, not every one. The sample shows about 350,000 clones, about 88% of them seen only once. The specimen was PBMCs or T cells enriched from blood (not recorded which). These receptors were collected from a woman in her 30s who had been exposed to COVID-19.

This clone was recorded a few times. The CDR3 protein is CATSRGDGNSGSTDTQYF. The CDR3 region has the DNA TGTGCCACCAGCAGAGGCGACGGAAATAGCGGGAGCACAGATACGCAGTATTTT. The genes are TRBV15 and TRBJ2-3; 7 nucleotides agree with TRBD2. J gave up 0 bases and V 1 base, and 10 bases lay outside the gene matches. This CDR3 comprises 18 residues. Germline V CDR1 and CDR2: LNHNV, YYDKDF (reference sequence).

This chain links TRBV15 with TRBJ1-2; TRBD1 might be the D (6 bases). V dropped 4 bases and J dropped 5 bases, with 17 bases sitting between them. This CDR3 spans 15 amino acids. CDR1 and CDR2 (germline): LNHNV, YYDKDF (reference sequence). The CDR3 is CATSTGQPLVYGYTF. The CDR3 DNA sequence: TGTGCCACCAGCACCGGACAGCCACTCGTTTATGGCTACACCTTC. The full variable domain, in which reference TRBV15 and TRBJ1-2 provide the parts outside the CDR3, is DAMVIQNPRYQVTQFGKPVTLSCSQTLNHNVMYWYQQKSSQAPKLLFHYYDKDFNNEADTPDNFQSRRPNTSFCFLDIRSPGLGDTAMYLCATSTGQPLVYGYTFGSGTRLTVV.

This rearrangement joins TRBV12-3 or TRBV12-4 to TRBJ2-7; the D gene is possibly TRBD1 (5 bases). The CDR3 is made up of 13 amino acids. Between the trimmed V and J ends, which lost 3 bases and 6 bases, there was a span of 12 bases. CDR3 protein: CASSFGAMGEQYF. The CDR3 bases are TGTGCCAGCAGTTTTGGGGCAATGGGCGAGCAGTACTTC.

The V and J genes are TRBV3-1 (or the pseudogene TRBV3-2) and TRBJ2-2; unclear D gene. The CDR3 sequence is 14 residues long. Germline CDR1 is LGHDT and CDR2 is YNNKEL (reference sequence). V lost 0 bases and J lost 6, with 8 bases in between. CDR3 amino acids: CASSQERVSGELFF. For the CDR3, the DNA is TGTGCCAGCAGCCAAGAAAGAGTCTCCGGGGAGCTGTTTTTT.

The CDR3 reads CASSWGDRQGIGYTF. CDR3 sequence (DNA): TGCGCCAGCAGCTGGGGGGACAGACAAGGCATTGGCTACACCTTC. The chain uses TRBV5-1 and TRBJ1-2; 7 nucleotides match TRBD1. Germline CDR1 and CDR2: SGHRS and YFSETQ. With 3 bases clipped from V and 7 bases from J, the junction kept 12 bases outside the gene matches. The CDR3 loop spans 15 amino acids.

This sequence joins TRBV25-1 and TRBJ1-3; weak D call: TRBD1 (5 bases). Germline lookup yields CDR1 MGHDK and CDR2 SYGVNS. CDR3 length: 14 residues. Trimming shortened V by 3 bases and J by 1 base, and 7 bases separated the two germline ends. The CDR3 region is CASSDDSSGNTIYF. CDR3 in DNA: TGTGCCAGCAGTGATGACAGTTCTGGAAACACCATATATTTT.

This chain uses TRBV11-1 with TRBJ2-7, with TRBD2 matching over 7 bases. Per germline, CDR1 SGHAT and CDR2 FQDESV (reference sequence). The trim removed 2 bases at V and 0 bases at J, leaving 7 bases unmatched. The CDR3 runs 16 residues. The CDR3 loop is CASSLLSGASSYEQYF. The CDR3 DNA follows: TGTGCCAGCAGCTTATTGAGCGGGGCTAGCTCCTACGAGCAGTACTTC.

This rearrangement joins TRBV19 to TRBJ2-7; D is possibly TRBD1 (6 bases). The CDR3 consists of 13 residues. Germline assignment: CDR1 LNHDA and CDR2 SQIVND (reference sequence). Trimming left V 6 bases short and J 6 bases short, with 15 bases between. The CDR3 DNA reads as TGTGCCAGTAGCCGGACAGAAGGGAGCGAGCAGTACTTC. It translates to CASSRTEGSEQYF.

V and J are TRBV28 and TRBJ1-1, with D perhaps TRBD1 (6 bases). From germline, CDR1 is MDHEN and CDR2 SYDVKM. V lost 2 bases and J 8 bases, leaving 9 bases between the germline ends. The CDR3 has 12 amino acids. The CDR3 nucleotides read TGTGCCAGCAGTTTAGGCAGGGGAGAAGCTTTCTTT. This encodes CASSLGRGEAFF.

The chain couples TRBV5-4 to TRBJ1-3; 7 bases are a match to TRBD1. Germline V lookup: CDR1 SGHNT, CDR2 YYREEE (reference sequence). The trim removed 4 bases at V and 4 bases at J, leaving 8 bases unmatched. The CDR3 consists of 15 residues. The CDR3 is CASSRQGIIGNTIYF. In nucleotides, the CDR3 is TGTGCCAGCAGCCGACAGGGTATTATAGGAAACACCATATATTTT.

The V call is TRBV6-6, the J call TRBJ1-2, with 8 bases aligning to TRBD1. CDR1 is MNHNY, CDR2 SVGAGI, per germline (reference sequence). V lost 2 bases and J lost 8; bases outside the gene matches: 7. The CDR3 sequence is 14 residues long. In nucleotides, the CDR3 is TGTGCCAGCAGTTACGAGGGACAGGCTGGAGGCTACACCTTC. Translating it yields CASSYEGQAGGYTF.

The gene calls are TRBV7-6 and TRBJ2-2; D may be TRBD2 (6 bases). Per germline, CDR1 SGHVS and CDR2 FNYEAQ. Trimming shortened V by 4 bases and J by 0 bases, and 12 bases separated the two germline ends. The CDR3 extends over 16 amino acids. In nucleotides, the CDR3 is TGTGCCAGCAGCTCCGTAGCGGCTCCGAACACCGGGGAGCTGTTTTTT. Amino acid sequence: CASSSVAAPNTGELFF.

This clone came up a few times. CDR3 DNA: TGTGCCAGCAGTTTTTCAGGGGGCTATGGCTACACCTTC. Encoded protein: CASSFSGGYGYTF. The chain carries TRBV27 and TRBJ1-2; TRBD1 matches at 7 bases. The CDR3 consists of 13 residues. Germline lookup yields CDR1 MNHEY and CDR2 SMNVEV (reference sequence). The junction had 2 bases not matched to a gene; V was cut back by 3 bases and J by 4 bases.

This chain joins TRBV9 and TRBJ2-3; weak D call: TRBD2 (5 bases). There are 15 residues in the CDR3. V was cut by 3 bases and J by 1 base, with 12 bases left in between. Germline assignment: CDR1 SGDLS and CDR2 YYNGEE. CDR3 coding DNA: TGTGCCAGCAGCGGAGGACTGGACCGCACAGATACGCAGTATTTT. This gives the protein CASSGGLDRTDTQYF.

The V and J genes are TRBV15 and TRBJ2-1, with 10 nucleotides matching TRBD2. The V gene's germline CDR1 is LNHNV and CDR2 YYDKDF (reference sequence). The CDR3 is made up of 18 amino acids. With 3 bases clipped from V and 4 bases from J, the junction kept 12 bases outside the gene matches. The CDR3 DNA is TGTGCCACCAGCAGGGTCCTCCTAGCGGGAGTACGGTACAATGAGCAGTTCTTC. Translated: CATSRVLLAGVRYNEQFF.

The V call is TRBV5-1, the J call TRBJ2-7, with D possibly matching TRBD2 (7 bases). The CDR3 runs to 16 residues. Between the trimmed V and J ends, which lost 0 bases and 7 bases, there was a span of 20 bases. Germline lookup yields CDR1 SGHRS and CDR2 YFSETQ. CDR3 protein: CASSLVVWGGGVEQYF. For the CDR3, the DNA is TGCGCCAGCAGCTTGGTAGTATGGGGCGGGGGCGTGGAGCAGTACTTC.

This clone was seen more than once but under ten times. V gene TRBV9 combines with J gene TRBJ2-5; possibly TRBD1 for D (5 bases). The CDR3 sequence is 15 residues long. Germline-derived CDR1 and CDR2 are SGDLS and YYNGEE. V was shortened by 3 bases and J by 2 bases, with 14 bases between the two germline ends. The DNA for the CDR3 is TGTGCCAGCAGCGCTGGGGCCATATTTCAAGAGACCCAGTACTTC. This sequence encodes CASSAGAIFQETQYF.

The rearrangement links TRBV28 to TRBJ2-7; weak D call: TRBD1 (6 bases). The germline V and J ends were trimmed by 7 bases and 2 bases, with 9 bases remaining between them. The germline gives CDR1 MDHEN, CDR2 SYDVKM. The CDR3 sequence is 12 residues long. The CDR3 loop is CASTDSTYEQYF. As DNA, the CDR3 is TGTGCCAGCACGGACAGCACCTACGAGCAGTACTTC.

V usage is TRBV3-1 (or the pseudogene TRBV3-2) and J usage is TRBJ1-1; the match to TRBD1 covers 7 bases. The V gene's germline CDR1 is LGHDT and CDR2 YNNKEL (reference sequence). V lost 0 bases, J lost 5 bases, and 9 bases stayed unmatched. This CDR3 region has 16 residues. CDR3: CASSQDGRGLRTEAFF. CDR3 nucleotides: TGTGCCAGCAGCCAAGATGGTAGGGGGCTTAGGACTGAAGCTTTCTTT.

The rearrangement joins TRBV7-3 to TRBJ2-3, with 9 bases aligning to TRBD2. This CDR3 spans 14 amino acids. The V gene's germline CDR1 is SGHTA and CDR2 FQGTGA. J gave up 4 bases and V 2 bases, and 1 base lay outside the gene matches. CDR3 in amino acids: CASSLGTSPDTQYF. Here the CDR3 DNA reads TGTGCCAGCAGCTTAGGGACTAGCCCAGATACGCAGTATTTT.

The chain links TRBV7-3 to TRBJ1-3, with TRBD1 identical over 10 bases. The junction had 8 bases not matched to a gene; V was cut back by 4 bases and J by 5 bases. The CDR3 extends over 16 amino acids. Germline CDR1 and CDR2: SGHTA and FQGTGA. The CDR3 region is CASSSTWDRGRNTIYF. In nucleotides, the CDR3 is TGTGCCAGCAGCTCCACCTGGGACAGGGGCAGAAACACCATATATTTT.